The TCR beta chain described here comes from a study of OX40 agonist ivuxolimab in advanced cancers. Study at large: At 0.01 to 10 mg/kg, ivuxolimab was administered intravenously to patients every 2 weeks.

TCRdb's copy holds only in-frame clones and misses some; the assay was immunoSEQ multiplex PCR. The sample lists fewer than 90,000 clones, around 88% occurring once. Exclusion applied to patients with autoimmune disease history or systemic immunosuppression. Baseline, cycle 4 day 1, and cycle 7 day 1 were the blood sampling points. This specimen consisted of CD4+ or CD8+ T cells sorted from blood, obtained in a trial of the OX40 agonist ivuxolimab. The receptor's source is an adult with an advanced solid tumor such as melanoma, head and neck, liver or kidney cancer.

The CDR3 sequence is CASSQGRETQYF. The DNA for the CDR3 is TGCGCCAGCAGCCAAGGACGAGAGACCCAGTACTTC. The chain is built from TRBV4-3 and TRBJ2-5; D unclear. CDR3 size: 12 residues. V lost 1 base, J lost 4 bases, and 4 bases lay in between. Germline CDR1 reads LGHNA; CDR2 reads YSLEER.